A selection of T cell receptor beta chains follows, all from one sample in a study of T cells in Graves' hyperthyroidism and ophthalmopathy. TCRdb redid the calling of the multiplex PCR reads with MiXCR, one entry per CDR3 protein. Of around 300,000 distinct CDR3 sequences listed, roughly a fifth were seen once; the top ten hold 35% to 40%. Sequenced sample: blood. All receptors come from a man over 45 with Graves' ophthalmopathy. The CDR3 runs from the conserved cysteine through the conserved F or W. A D gene is named only where the DNA matches it firmly. Clone size is shown for a subset of rows, as once, few, many or a class of expanded clone.

>many|NA|TRBJ1-2|TRBV11-2
CASSLAAGASGYTF
TGTGCCAGCAGCTTAGCTGCTGGGGCGAGTGGCTACACCTTC
>NA|TRBD2|TRBJ2-2|TRBV7-9
CASRETSENTGELFF
TGTGCCAGCAGAGAGACTAGCGAGAACACCGGGGAGCTGTTTTTT
>NA|TRBD1|TRBJ2-1|TRBV11-2
CASGTGGNEQFF
TGTGCCAGCGGGACAGGGGGGAATGAGCAGTTCTTC
>many|NA|TRBJ2-7|TRBV2
CASSLEIYEQYF
TGTGCCAGCAGCCTAGAAATCTACGAGCAGTACTTC
>many|NA|TRBJ1-2|TRBV2
CASSEDRTNYGYTF
TGTGCCAGCAGTGAGGACCGGACTAACTATGGCTACACCTTC
>many|NA|TRBJ2-3|TRBV2
CASGPWTDTQYF
TGTGCCAGCGGGCCGTGGACAGATACGCAGTATTTT
>NA|NA|TRBJ2-1|TRBV5-4
CASSPLNGGTGEQFF
TGTGCCAGCAGCCCCCTCAATGGGGGGACTGGTGAGCAGTTCTTC
>many|NA|TRBJ2-3|TRBV11-2
CASSLGGPSTDTQYF
TGTGCCAGCAGCTTGGGCGGGCCTAGCACAGATACGCAGTATTTT
>NA|NA|TRBJ2-7|TRBV15
CATSRSSGGPYEQYF
TGTGCCACCAGCAGATCCTCCGGCGGTCCCTACGAGCAGTACTTC
>NA|NA|TRBJ2-7|TRBV24-1
CAPNSRPGSTSSYEQYF
TGTGCCCCCAATTCCCGACCCGGTTCGACGAGCTCCTACGAGCAGTACTTC
>many|TRBD2|TRBJ2-5|TRBV7-3
CASSLNPRGLAGQETQYF
TGTGCCAGCAGCTTAAACCCCAGGGGACTAGCGGGTCAAGAGACCCAGTACTTC
>NA|NA|TRBJ2-3|TRBV28
CASSELLGNTDTQYF
TGTGCCAGCAGTGAGTTATTAGGAAACACAGATACGCAGTATTTT
>once|NA|TRBJ2-2|TRBV3-1
CASSQESGQFFGELFF
TGTGCCAGCAGCCAAGAGTCGGGACAATTCTTCGGGGAGCTGTTTTTT
>NA|NA|TRBJ2-7|TRBV10-3
CAISEADYEQYF
TGTGCCATCAGTGAGGCGGACTACGAGCAGTACTTC
>NA|TRBD2|TRBJ2-2|TRBV5-1
CASSLVASGSAGELFF
TGCGCCAGCAGCTTGGTGGCCAGCGGGAGCGCCGGGGAGCTGTTTTTT
>few|NA|TRBJ1-1|TRBV5-1
CASSRGGNGNTEAFF
TGCGCCAGCAGTAGGGGGGGCAATGGAAACACTGAAGCTTTCTTT
>many|TRBD1|TRBJ2-2|TRBV11-1
CASSSGQRTGELFF
TGTGCCAGCAGCTCGGGACAGCGCACCGGGGAGCTGTTTTTT
>many|NA|TRBJ2-1|TRBV12-3/TRBV12-4
CASSSWVDSRGNNEQFF
TGTGCCAGCAGTTCCTGGGTTGATAGCCGGGGTAACAATGAGCAGTTCTTC
>many|NA|TRBJ2-7|TRBV11-2
CASSLGPGLSSSYEQYF
TGTGCCAGCAGCTTAGGCCCCGGTCTGAGTAGCTCCTACGAGCAGTACTTC
>many|TRBD1|TRBJ1-2|TRBV24-1
CATSDPLTGVRIGYTF
TGTGCCACCAGTGATCCACTGACAGGGGTTAGGATCGGCTACACCTTC
>NA|TRBD2|TRBJ2-3|TRBV12-3/TRBV12-4
CASSLFGRAAGTQYF
TGTGCCAGCAGTTTATTCGGGAGGGCCGCAGGTACGCAGTATTTT
>NA|TRBD1|TRBJ1-1|TRBV19
CASVLVGGASEAFF
TGTGCCAGTGTGTTGGTAGGGGGCGCTTCTGAAGCTTTCTTT
>many|NA|TRBJ2-1|TRBV30
CAWSRDLLAAEQFF
TGTGCCTGGAGCCGAGACTTACTAGCTGCTGAGCAGTTCTTC
>many|NA|TRBJ1-4|TRBV3-1
CASSFQVSTNEKLFF
TGTGCCAGCAGCTTCCAGGTCTCAACTAATGAAAAACTGTTTTTT
>few|NA|TRBJ1-2|TRBV29-1
CSVVKGRQPYGYTF
TGCAGCGTTGTAAAGGGGCGACAACCCTATGGCTACACCTTC
>NA|NA|TRBJ2-2|TRBV19
CASSPDPLGAGGELFF
TGTGCCAGTAGCCCAGACCCTCTGGGCGCCGGCGGGGAGCTGTTTTTT
>many|NA|TRBJ2-5|TRBV20-1
CSARGPPDTETQYF
TGCAGTGCAAGGGGCCCCCCGGATACAGAGACCCAGTACTTC
>many|NA|TRBJ1-2|TRBV28
CASSLLSGGYGYTF
TGTGCCAGCAGTTTATTATCGGGGGGTTATGGCTACACCTTC
>NA|TRBD2|TRBJ2-3|TRBV5-8
CASSETSGSLEVGTDTQYF
TGTGCCAGCAGCGAGACTAGCGGGAGTTTGGAGGTGGGCACAGATACGCAGTATTTT
>NA|TRBD1|TRBJ1-2|TRBV5-4
CASSLGQGHTF
TGTGCCAGCAGCTTAGGACAGGGCCACACCTTC
>NA|NA|TRBJ2-1|TRBV6-2/TRBV6-3
CASRDTYNEQFF
TGTGCCAGCAGGGACACCTACAATGAGCAGTTCTTC
>few|TRBD2|TRBJ2-1|TRBV6-2/TRBV6-3
CASSEMTSGADNEQFF
TGTGCCAGCAGCGAAATGACTAGCGGGGCCGACAATGAGCAGTTCTTC
>many|NA|TRBJ2-1|TRBV5-6
CASSLSPIGEQFF
TGTGCCAGCAGCTTGTCCCCGATCGGGGAGCAGTTCTTC
>many|NA|TRBJ2-3|TRBV5-1
CASSLDTDTQYF
TGCGCCAGCAGCTTGGATACAGATACGCAGTATTTT
>few|NA|TRBJ2-1|TRBV5-1
CASSPFGYNEQFF
TGCGCCAGCAGCCCGTTCGGCTACAATGAGCAGTTCTTC
>many|TRBD2|TRBJ2-1|TRBV18
CASSPPGGLAGVTEQFF
TGTGCCAGCTCACCTCCCGGGGGACTAGCGGGAGTGACTGAGCAGTTCTTC
>many|NA|TRBJ2-1|TRBV7-2
CASSSSQGRRNEQFF
TGTGCCAGCAGCTCCTCCCAGGGAAGGAGGAATGAGCAGTTCTTC
>few|TRBD2|TRBJ2-1|TRBV7-9
CASSLEAGGPDNEQFF
TGTGCCAGCAGCTTAGAGGCGGGAGGGCCGGACAATGAGCAGTTCTTC
>many|NA|TRBJ2-7|TRBV7-9
CASSLQGFEQYF
TGTGCCAGCAGCCTCCAGGGTTTCGAGCAGTACTTC
>NA|TRBD1|TRBJ2-7|TRBV11-3
CASSSGGVYEQYF
TGTGCCAGTAGTTCAGGGGGCGTTTACGAGCAGTACTTC
>NA|NA|TRBJ2-1|TRBV19
CASSPRAQGANEQFF
TGTGCCAGTAGTCCCCGGGCTCAGGGTGCTAATGAGCAGTTCTTC
>few|TRBD1|TRBJ1-1|TRBV29-1
CSVDGQGVLEAFF
TGCAGCGTTGACGGACAGGGGGTATTGGAAGCTTTCTTT
>few|NA|TRBJ2-1|TRBV7-9
CASSALNNEQFF
TGTGCCAGCAGCGCCCTTAACAATGAGCAGTTCTTC
>few|TRBD2|TRBJ2-1|TRBV20-1
CSARPPSGGPNEQFF
TGCAGTGCTAGACCTCCATCGGGAGGGCCCAATGAGCAGTTCTTC